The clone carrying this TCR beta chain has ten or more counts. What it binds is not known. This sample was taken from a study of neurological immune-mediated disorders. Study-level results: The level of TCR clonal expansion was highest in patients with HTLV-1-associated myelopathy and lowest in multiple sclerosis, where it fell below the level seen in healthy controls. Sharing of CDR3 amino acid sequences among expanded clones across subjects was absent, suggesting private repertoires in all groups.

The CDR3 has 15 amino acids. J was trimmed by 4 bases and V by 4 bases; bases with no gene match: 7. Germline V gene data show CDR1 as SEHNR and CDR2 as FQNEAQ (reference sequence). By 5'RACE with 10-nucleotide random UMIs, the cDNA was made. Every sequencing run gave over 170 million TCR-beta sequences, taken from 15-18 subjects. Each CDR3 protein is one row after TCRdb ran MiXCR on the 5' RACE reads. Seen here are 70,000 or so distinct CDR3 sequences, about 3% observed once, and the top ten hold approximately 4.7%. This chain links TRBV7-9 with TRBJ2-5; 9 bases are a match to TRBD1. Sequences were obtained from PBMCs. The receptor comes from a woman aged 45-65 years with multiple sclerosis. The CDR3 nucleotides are TGTGCCAGCAGCTGGGGACAGGGTACCCCAGAGACCCAGTACTTC. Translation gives CASSWGQGTPETQYF.